These 3 T cell receptor beta chains originate from one sample sequenced in a study of cytomegalovirus exposure and HLA in healthy donors. In the PCR, 60 Vbeta and 13 Jbeta primers were used. The assay was immunoSEQ multiplex PCR, and TCRdb's table has in-frame clones only and misses some. The data hold about 190,000 clones, with 87% observed a single time. The sequencing input was PBMCs. The source is a man aged 25 to 40 in good health and CMV-seronegative.

This clone was seen a handful of times. The chain is built from TRBV5-4 and TRBJ2-3; TRBD1 matches 11 bases. Unmatched junction bases numbered 3, after V lost 3 bases and J lost 3 bases. CDR1 is SGHNT and CDR2 is YYREEE in the germline V gene (reference sequence). The CDR3 extends over 15 amino acids. DNA for the CDR3: TGTGCCAGCAGCTCGGACAGGGGGCGGACAGATACGCAGTATTTT. Translated: CASSSDRGRTDTQYF. Complete variable domain (other parts from reference TRBV5-4 and TRBJ2-3): ETGVTQSPTHLIKTRGQQVTLRCSSQSGHNTVSWYQQALGQGPQFIFQYYREEENGRGNFPPRFSGLQFPNYSSELNVNALELDDSALYLCASSSDRGRTDTQYFGPGTRLTVL.

V gene TRBV9 combines with J gene TRBJ2-3, with 8 bases matching TRBD2. Germline CDR1 SGDLS, CDR2 YYNGEE. Germline trimming cut 4 bases from V and 2 bases from J; bases unmatched to any gene: 3. The length of the CDR3 is 14 residues. This CDR3 is CASSSRGVTDTQYF. The CDR3 DNA reads as TGTGCCAGCAGCTCGCGGGGGGTCACAGATACGCAGTATTTT.

This clone was observed a single time. The chain is built from TRBV5-1 and TRBJ1-2, with D possibly matching TRBD1 (5 bases). V shed 4 bases and J shed 0 bases, with 19 bases lying between them. This CDR3 spans 17 amino acids. CDR1 and CDR2 (germline): SGHRS, YFSETQ. The CDR3 DNA sequence: TGCGCCAGCAGCCTCCTTTCAGGGTCTGGGGCTAACTATGGCTACACCTTC. Translation gives CASSLLSGSGANYGYTF.